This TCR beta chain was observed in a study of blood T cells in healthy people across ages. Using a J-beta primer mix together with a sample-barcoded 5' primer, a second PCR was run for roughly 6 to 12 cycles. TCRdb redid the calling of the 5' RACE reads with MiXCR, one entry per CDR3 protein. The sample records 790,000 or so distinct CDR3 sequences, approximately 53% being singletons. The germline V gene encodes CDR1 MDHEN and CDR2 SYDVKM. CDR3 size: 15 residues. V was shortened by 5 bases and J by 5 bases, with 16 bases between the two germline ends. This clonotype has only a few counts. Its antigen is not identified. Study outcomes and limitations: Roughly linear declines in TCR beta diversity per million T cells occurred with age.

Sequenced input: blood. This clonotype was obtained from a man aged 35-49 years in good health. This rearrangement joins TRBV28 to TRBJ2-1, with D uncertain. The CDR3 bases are TGTGCCAGCAGTGTGATTAATTCATGGGACAATGAGCAGTTCTTC. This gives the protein CASSVINSWDNEQFF.